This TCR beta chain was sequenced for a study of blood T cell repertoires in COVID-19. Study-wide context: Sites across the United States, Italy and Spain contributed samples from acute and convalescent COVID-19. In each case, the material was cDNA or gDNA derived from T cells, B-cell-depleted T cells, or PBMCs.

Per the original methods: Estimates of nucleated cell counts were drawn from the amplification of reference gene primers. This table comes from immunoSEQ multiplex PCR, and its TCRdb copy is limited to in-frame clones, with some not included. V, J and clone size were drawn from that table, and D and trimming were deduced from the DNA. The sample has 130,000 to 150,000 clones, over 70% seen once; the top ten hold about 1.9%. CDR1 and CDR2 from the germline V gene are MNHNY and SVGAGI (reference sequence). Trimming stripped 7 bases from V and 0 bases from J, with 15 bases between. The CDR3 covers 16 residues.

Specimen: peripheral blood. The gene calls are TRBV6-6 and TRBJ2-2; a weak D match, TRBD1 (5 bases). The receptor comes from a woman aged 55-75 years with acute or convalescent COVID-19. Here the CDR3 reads CASNWATGANTGELFF. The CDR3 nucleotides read TGTGCCAGCAACTGGGCTACAGGTGCGAACACCGGGGAGCTGTTTTTT.